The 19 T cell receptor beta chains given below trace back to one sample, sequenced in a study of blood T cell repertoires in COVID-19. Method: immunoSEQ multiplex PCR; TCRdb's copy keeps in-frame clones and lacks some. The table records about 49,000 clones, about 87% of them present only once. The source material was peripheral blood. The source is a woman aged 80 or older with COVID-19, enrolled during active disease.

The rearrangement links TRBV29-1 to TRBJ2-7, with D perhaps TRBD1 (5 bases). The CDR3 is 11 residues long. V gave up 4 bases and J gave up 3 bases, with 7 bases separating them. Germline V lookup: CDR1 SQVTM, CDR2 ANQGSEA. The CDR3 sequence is CSVVRGYEQYF. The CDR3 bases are TGCAGCGTTGTTAGGGGCTACGAGCAGTACTTC.

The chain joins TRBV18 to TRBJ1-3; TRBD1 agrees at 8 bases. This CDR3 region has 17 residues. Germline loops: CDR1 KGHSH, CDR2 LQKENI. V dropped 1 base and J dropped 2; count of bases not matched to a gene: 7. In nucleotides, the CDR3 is TGTGCCAGCTCACCACAAGGACAGGGAGCAGCTGGAAACACCATATATTTT. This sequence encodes CASSPQGQGAAGNTIYF. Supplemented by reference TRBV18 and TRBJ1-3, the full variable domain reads NAGVMQNPRHLVRRRGQEARLRCSPMKGHSHVYWYRQLPEEGLKFMVYLQKENIIDESGMPKERFSAEFPKEGPSILRIQQVVRGDSAAYFCASSPQGQGAAGNTIYFGEGSWLTVV.

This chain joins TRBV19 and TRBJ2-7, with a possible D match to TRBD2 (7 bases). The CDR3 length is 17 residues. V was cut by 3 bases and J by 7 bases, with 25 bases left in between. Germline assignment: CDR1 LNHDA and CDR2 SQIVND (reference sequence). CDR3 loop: CASSITARGGRAKEQYF. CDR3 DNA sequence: TGTGCCAGTAGTATTACCGCCAGGGGCGGGAGAGCTAAGGAGCAGTACTTC.

CDR3 DNA sequence: TGCGCCAGCAGCCAGACAGGGGGCCCCACAGATACGCAGTATTTT. As protein: CASSQTGGPTDTQYF. The gene calls are TRBV5-1 and TRBJ2-3; 10 positions match TRBD1. In germline, CDR1 is SGHRS, CDR2 YFSETQ. CDR3 length: 15 amino acids. V shed 4 bases, J shed 2 bases, and the junction held 4 bases outside the gene matches.

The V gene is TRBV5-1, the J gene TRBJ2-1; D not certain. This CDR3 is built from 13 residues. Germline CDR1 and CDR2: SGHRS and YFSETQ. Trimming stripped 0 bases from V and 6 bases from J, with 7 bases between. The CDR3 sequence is CASSLVTSNEQFF. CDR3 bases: TGCGCCAGCAGCTTGGTGACAAGCAATGAGCAGTTCTTC.

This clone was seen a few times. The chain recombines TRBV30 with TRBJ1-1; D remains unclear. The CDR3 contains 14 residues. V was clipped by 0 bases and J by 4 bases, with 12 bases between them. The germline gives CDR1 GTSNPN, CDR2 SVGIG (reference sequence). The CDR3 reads CAWSVRGMGTEAFF. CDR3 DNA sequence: TGTGCCTGGAGTGTTCGGGGAATGGGCACTGAAGCTTTCTTT. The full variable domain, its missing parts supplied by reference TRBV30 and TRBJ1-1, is SQTIHQWPATLVQPVGSPLSLECTVEGTSNPNLYWYRQAAGRGLQLLFYSVGIGQISSEVPQNLSASRPQDRQFILSSKKLLLSDSGFYLCAWSVRGMGTEAFFGQGTRLTVV.

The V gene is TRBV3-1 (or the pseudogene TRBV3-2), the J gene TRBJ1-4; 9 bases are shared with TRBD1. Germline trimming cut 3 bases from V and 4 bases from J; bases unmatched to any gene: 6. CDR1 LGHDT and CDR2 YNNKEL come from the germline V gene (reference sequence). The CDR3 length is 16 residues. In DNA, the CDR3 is TGTGCCAGCAGCCACCCGAGACAGGGGGGTAATGAAAAACTGTTTTTT. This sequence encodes CASSHPRQGGNEKLFF.

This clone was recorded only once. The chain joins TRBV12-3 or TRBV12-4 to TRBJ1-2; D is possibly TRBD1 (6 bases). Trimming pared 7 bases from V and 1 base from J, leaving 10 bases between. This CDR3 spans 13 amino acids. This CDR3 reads CASNQGINYGYTF. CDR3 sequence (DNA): TGTGCCAGCAACCAGGGGATTAACTATGGCTACACCTTC.

CDR3 sequence reads: CASSQGGLPETQYF. CDR3 DNA sequence: TGCGCCAGCAGCCAAGGCGGACTTCCCGAGACCCAGTACTTC. V usage is TRBV4-1 and J usage is TRBJ2-5; perhaps TRBD2 as D (5 bases). The CDR3 totals 14 residues. From germline, CDR1 is MGHRA and CDR2 YSYEKL. Trimming cost V 1 base and J 5 bases, with 11 bases left between them.

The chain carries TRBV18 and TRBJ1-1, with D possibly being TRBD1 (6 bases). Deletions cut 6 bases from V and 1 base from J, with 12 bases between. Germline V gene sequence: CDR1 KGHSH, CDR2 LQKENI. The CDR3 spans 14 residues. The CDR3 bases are TGTGCCAGCTCGATACAGGGTCAGAACACTGAAGCTTTCTTT. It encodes CASSIQGQNTEAFF.

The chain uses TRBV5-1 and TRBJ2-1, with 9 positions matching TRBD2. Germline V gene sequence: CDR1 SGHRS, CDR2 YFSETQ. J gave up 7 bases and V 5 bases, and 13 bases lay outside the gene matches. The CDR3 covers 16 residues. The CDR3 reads CASRVSLAGGRNEQFF. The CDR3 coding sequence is TGCGCCAGCAGAGTATCTTTGGCGGGGGGGCGGAATGAGCAGTTCTTC.

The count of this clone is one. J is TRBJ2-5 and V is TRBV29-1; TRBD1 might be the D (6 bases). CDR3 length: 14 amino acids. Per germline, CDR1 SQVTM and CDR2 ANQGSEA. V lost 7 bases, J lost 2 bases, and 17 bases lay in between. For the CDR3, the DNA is TGCAGCGCCCATGGGGGCCCGGGACAAGAGACCCAGTACTTC. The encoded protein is CSAHGGPGQETQYF.

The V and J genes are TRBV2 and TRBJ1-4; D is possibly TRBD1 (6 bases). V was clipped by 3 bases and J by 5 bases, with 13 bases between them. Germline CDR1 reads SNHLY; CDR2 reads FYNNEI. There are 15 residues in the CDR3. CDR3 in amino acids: CASSETRGRNEKLFF. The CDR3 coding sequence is TGTGCCAGCAGTGAGACGCGGGGGCGGAATGAAAAACTGTTTTTT.

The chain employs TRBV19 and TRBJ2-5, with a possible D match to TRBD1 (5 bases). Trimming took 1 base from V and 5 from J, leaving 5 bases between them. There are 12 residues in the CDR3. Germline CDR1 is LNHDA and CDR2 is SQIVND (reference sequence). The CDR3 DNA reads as TGTGCCAGTAGTATAGCAGGGGAGACCCAGTACTTC. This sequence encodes CASSIAGETQYF. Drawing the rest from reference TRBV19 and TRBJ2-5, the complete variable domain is DGGITQSPKYLFRKEGQNVTLSCEQNLNHDAMYWYRQDPGQGLRLIYYSQIVNDFQKGDIAEGYSVSREKKESFPLTVTSAQKNPTAFYLCASSIAGETQYFGPGTRLLVL.

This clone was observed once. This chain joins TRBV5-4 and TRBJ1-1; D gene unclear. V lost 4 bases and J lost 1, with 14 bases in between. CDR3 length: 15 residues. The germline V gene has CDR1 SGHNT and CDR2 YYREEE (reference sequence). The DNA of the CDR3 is TGTGCCAGCAGCGCCCACCTACTCAAGAACACTGAAGCTTTCTTT. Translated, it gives CASSAHLLKNTEAFF.

CDR3 sequence (DNA): TGCAGCGCCGGGGACAGGGCGGGAGGCTACACCTTC. It translates to CSAGDRAGGYTF. J is TRBJ1-2 and V is TRBV29-1, with TRBD1 matching over 9 bases. V lost 7 bases and J lost 8; bases outside the gene matches: 8. This CDR3 comprises 12 residues. Germline values: CDR1 SQVTM, CDR2 ANQGSEA.

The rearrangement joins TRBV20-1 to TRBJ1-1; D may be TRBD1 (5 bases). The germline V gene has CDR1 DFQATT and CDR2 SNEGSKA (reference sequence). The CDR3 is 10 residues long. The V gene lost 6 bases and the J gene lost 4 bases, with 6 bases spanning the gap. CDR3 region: CSARGTEAFF. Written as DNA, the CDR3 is TGCAGTGCAAGGGGCACTGAAGCTTTCTTT.

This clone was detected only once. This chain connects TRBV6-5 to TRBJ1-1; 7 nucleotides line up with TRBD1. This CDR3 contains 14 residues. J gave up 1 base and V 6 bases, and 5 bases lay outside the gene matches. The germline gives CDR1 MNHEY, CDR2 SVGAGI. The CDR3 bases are TGTGCCAGCAGACCGACAGGGACGAACACTGAAGCTTTCTTT. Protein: CASRPTGTNTEAFF.

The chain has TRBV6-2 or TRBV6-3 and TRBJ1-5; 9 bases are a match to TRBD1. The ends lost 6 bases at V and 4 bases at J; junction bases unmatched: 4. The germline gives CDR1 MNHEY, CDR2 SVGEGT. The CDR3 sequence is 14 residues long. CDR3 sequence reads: CASSPGTGNQPQHF. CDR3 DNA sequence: TGTGCCAGCAGCCCCGGGACAGGGAATCAGCCCCAGCATTTT.